The 3 T cell receptor beta chains below all came from one sample that was sequenced in a study of naive and memory T cell subsets. Study-wide results and caveats: Naive repertoires, especially CD8, held a few larger clonotypes, possibly memory cells re-expressing CD45RA.

The beta constant-region primer was an equimolar mix of two oligonucleotides covering TRBC1 and TRBC2. Ligated cDNA was amplified by four rounds of PCR with nested alpha and beta constant-region primers and SP2. One entry per CDR3 protein results from TCRdb running MiXCR on the UMI-ligation and nested PCR reads. Of more than 120,000 distinct CDR3 sequences in the sample, more than 15% are singletons; the top ten hold 0.55% to 0.75%. These receptors are not linked to any known antigen. The sequenced sample was naive CD8+ T cells from blood. These receptors all stem from a human donor in good health.

This clonotype was seen more than once but under ten times. The rearrangement joins TRBV6-5 to TRBJ2-7; TRBD1 matches 9 bases. The CDR3 covers 17 residues. V shed 0 bases, J shed 5 bases, and the junction held 11 bases outside the gene matches. The germline CDR1 and CDR2 sequences are MNHEY and SVGAGI. CDR3 protein: CASSYSISGQGFHEQYF. Here the CDR3 DNA reads TGTGCCAGCAGTTACTCGATTTCGGGACAGGGTTTCCACGAGCAGTACTTC.

The V and J genes are TRBV3-1 and TRBJ2-7; TRBD2 matches 9 bases. The germline V gene encodes CDR1 LGHDT and CDR2 YNNKEL (reference sequence). The V gene end was trimmed by 5 bases and the J gene end by 3 bases; junction bases not matched to a gene: 8. The CDR3 spans 15 residues. The CDR3, as DNA: TGTGCCAGCAGCTCCCCGACTAGCGGAGTCTACGAGCAGTACTTC. This sequence encodes CASSSPTSGVYEQYF.

The J gene is TRBJ2-7, the V gene TRBV15; the match to TRBD2 covers 9 bases. Germline lookup yields CDR1 LNHNV and CDR2 YYDKDF (reference sequence). The CDR3 totals 16 residues. Germline trimming cut 3 bases from V and 2 bases from J; bases unmatched to any gene: 8. Here the CDR3 reads CATSSQTSGTAYEQYF. Written as DNA, the CDR3 is TGTGCCACCAGCAGCCAGACTAGCGGAACAGCCTACGAGCAGTACTTC. Combining the CDR3 with reference TRBV15 and TRBJ2-7 gives the whole variable domain DAMVIQNPRYQVTQFGKPVTLSCSQTLNHNVMYWYQQKSSQAPKLLFHYYDKDFNNEADTPDNFQSRRPNTSFCFLDIRSPGLGDTAMYLCATSSQTSGTAYEQYFGPGTRLTVT.